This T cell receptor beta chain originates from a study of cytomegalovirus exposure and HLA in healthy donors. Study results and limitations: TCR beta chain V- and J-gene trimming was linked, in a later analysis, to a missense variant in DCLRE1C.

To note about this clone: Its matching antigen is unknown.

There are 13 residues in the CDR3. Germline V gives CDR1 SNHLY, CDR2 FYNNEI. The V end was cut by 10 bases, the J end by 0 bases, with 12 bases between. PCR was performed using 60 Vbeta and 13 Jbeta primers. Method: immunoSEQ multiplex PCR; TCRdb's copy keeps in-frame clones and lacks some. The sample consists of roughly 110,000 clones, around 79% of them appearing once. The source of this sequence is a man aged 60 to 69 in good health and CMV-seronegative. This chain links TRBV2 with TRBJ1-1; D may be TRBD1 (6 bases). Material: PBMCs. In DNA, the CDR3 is TGTGCCACCAGGACAGATTTGAACACTGAAGCTTTCTTT. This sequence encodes CATRTDLNTEAFF.